A selection of T cell receptor beta chains follows, all from one sample in a study of Graves' ophthalmopathy and Graves' hyperthyroidism. One entry per CDR3 protein, called by TCRdb with MiXCR from the multiplex PCR reads. Among a few hundred thousand distinct CDR3 sequences listed, about a fifth were seen once. The sequencing sample was made of peripheral blood. These receptor sequences come from a woman aged 45-65 years with Graves' ophthalmopathy. Each CDR3 is given with its conserved first and last residue. D genes are given only for firm matches. Size is stated for part of the rows, as once, few or many counts, or as a class when the clone is expanded.

V gene: TRBV18
clone size: few
D gene: .
J gene: TRBJ2-4
CDR3 DNA: TGTGCCAGCTCACCGAAGGGGGGGGACCGGGAGTACTTC
CDR3 protein: CASSPKGGDREYF

V gene: TRBV19
clone size: many
D gene: TRBD1
J gene: TRBJ1-2
CDR3 DNA: TGTGCCAGTAGTGACAGGGGGCTTGATGGCTACACCTTC
CDR3 protein: CASSDRGLDGYTF

V gene: TRBV2
clone size: many
D gene: TRBD1
J gene: TRBJ2-5
CDR3 DNA: TGTGCCAGCAGTACCGGGACAGGGCGTTCGGAGACCCAGTACTTC
CDR3 protein: CASSTGTGRSETQYF

V gene: TRBV12-3/TRBV12-4
clone size: many
D gene: .
J gene: TRBJ1-6
CDR3 DNA: TGTGCCAGCAGTTCAGGACAGCCTGAGTCTTCACCCCTCCACTTT
CDR3 protein: CASSSGQPESSPLHF

V gene: TRBV20-1
clone size: many
D gene: .
J gene: TRBJ1-1
CDR3 DNA: TGCAGTGCACGGGGACCCAGGGACACTGAAGCTTTCTTT
CDR3 protein: CSARGPRDTEAFF

V gene: TRBV7-3
clone size: many
D gene: TRBD1
J gene: TRBJ2-1
CDR3 DNA: TGTGCCAGCAGCTCAGGGGGCTTCCCCTACAATGAGCAGTTCTTC
CDR3 protein: CASSSGGFPYNEQFF

V gene: TRBV5-1
clone size: .
D gene: TRBD1
J gene: TRBJ2-6
CDR3 DNA: TGCGCCAGCAGCGCGACAGTAACAGGGGCTGGGGCCAACGTCCTGACTTTC
CDR3 protein: CASSATVTGAGANVLTF

V gene: TRBV27
clone size: many
D gene: .
J gene: TRBJ1-2
CDR3 DNA: TGTGCCAGCAGTTTACGGGCCCCCGTGGGCGACGGCTACACCTTC
CDR3 protein: CASSLRAPVGDGYTF

V gene: TRBV12-3/TRBV12-4
clone size: .
D gene: .
J gene: TRBJ1-3
CDR3 DNA: TGTGCCAGCAGTTACCTGGACACCATATATTTT
CDR3 protein: CASSYLDTIYF

V gene: TRBV29-1
clone size: many
D gene: .
J gene: TRBJ2-5
CDR3 DNA: TGCAGCTCCAAAAAAGGGGGCCAAGAGACCCAGTACTTC
CDR3 protein: CSSKKGGQETQYF

V gene: TRBV28
clone size: many
D gene: .
J gene: TRBJ1-6
CDR3 DNA: TGTGCCAGCCTCCGTAGACGGAGCTCCTATAATTCACCCCTCCACTTT
CDR3 protein: CASLRRRSSYNSPLHF

V gene: TRBV3-1
clone size: many
D gene: .
J gene: TRBJ2-5
CDR3 DNA: TGTGCCAGCAGCCACCTAAGGTCCGGCCAGTACTTC
CDR3 protein: CASSHLRSGQYF

V gene: TRBV20-1
clone size: .
D gene: .
J gene: TRBJ2-7
CDR3 DNA: TGCAGTGCTGACCTTAGGGTATTATCTATCCACGAGCAGTACTTC
CDR3 protein: CSADLRVLSIHEQYF

V gene: TRBV12-3/TRBV12-4
clone size: many
D gene: .
J gene: TRBJ1-2
CDR3 DNA: TGTGCCAGCAGGGACGAAAACTATGGCTACACCTTC
CDR3 protein: CASRDENYGYTF

V gene: TRBV7-2
clone size: .
D gene: .
J gene: TRBJ2-2
CDR3 DNA: TGTGCCAGCAGCGGACAGCAACACGGGGAGCTGTTTTTT
CDR3 protein: CASSGQQHGELFF

V gene: TRBV6-5
clone size: many
D gene: .
J gene: TRBJ1-3
CDR3 DNA: TGTGCCAGCAGTTACTCCCTCGGATCCGCAGCTGGAAACACCATATATTTT
CDR3 protein: CASSYSLGSAAGNTIYF

V gene: TRBV10-1
clone size: many
D gene: .
J gene: TRBJ2-2
CDR3 DNA: TGCGCCAGCCCAAACACCGGGGAGCTGTTTTTT
CDR3 protein: CASPNTGELFF

V gene: TRBV28
clone size: .
D gene: .
J gene: TRBJ2-7
CDR3 DNA: TGTGCCAGCAGGAGCGAGTACGAGCAGTACTTC
CDR3 protein: CASRSEYEQYF

V gene: TRBV3-1
clone size: many
D gene: TRBD2
J gene: TRBJ2-5
CDR3 DNA: TGTGCCAGCAGCCCCGGCGGTAGCGGGAGTGGAGAGACCCAGTACTTC
CDR3 protein: CASSPGGSGSGETQYF

V gene: TRBV6-1
clone size: .
D gene: TRBD1
J gene: TRBJ1-6
CDR3 DNA: TGTGCCAGCAGCCAAGAGGACAGGGCCTATAATTCACCCCTCCACTTT
CDR3 protein: CASSQEDRAYNSPLHF

V gene: TRBV11-1
clone size: many
D gene: .
J gene: TRBJ2-5
CDR3 DNA: TGTGCCAGCAGCTTAATGTGGGAGACCCAGTACTTC
CDR3 protein: CASSLMWETQYF

V gene: TRBV20-1
clone size: few
D gene: TRBD2
J gene: TRBJ2-3
CDR3 DNA: TGCAGTGCTAGAGATACTAGCGGGAGGATTCTTCGTGGAGATACGCAGTATTTT
CDR3 protein: CSARDTSGRILRGDTQYF

V gene: TRBV11-2
clone size: many
D gene: .
J gene: TRBJ2-5
CDR3 DNA: TGTGCCAGCGCGGGGCGGCAAGAGACCCAGTACTTC
CDR3 protein: CASAGRQETQYF

V gene: TRBV5-6
clone size: .
D gene: TRBD1
J gene: TRBJ2-7
CDR3 DNA: TGTGCCAGCAGCTTGGGCGGACAGGGAATCTTC
CDR3 protein: CASSLGGQGIF

V gene: TRBV3-1
clone size: few
D gene: .
J gene: TRBJ2-5
CDR3 DNA: TGTGCCAGCAGCCGACGACAGACCCAAGAGACCCAGTACTTC
CDR3 protein: CASSRRQTQETQYF

V gene: TRBV6-1
clone size: .
D gene: TRBD1
J gene: TRBJ2-7
CDR3 DNA: TGTGCCGGCGGGGGATACGGGACAGGGAAAATCTCCTACGAGCAGTACTTC
CDR3 protein: CAGGGYGTGKISYEQYF

V gene: TRBV6-1
clone size: many
D gene: .
J gene: TRBJ2-3
CDR3 DNA: TGTGCCAGCAGTGAAATGGCATCGCATGTTGATACGCAGTATTTT
CDR3 protein: CASSEMASHVDTQYF

V gene: TRBV3-1
clone size: few
D gene: .
J gene: TRBJ1-1
CDR3 DNA: TGTGCCAGCAGCCAGACGGACCGGGAAGCTTTCTTT
CDR3 protein: CASSQTDREAFF

V gene: TRBV30
clone size: many
D gene: .
J gene: TRBJ2-5
CDR3 DNA: TGTGCCTGGAGTGGGACAGATCGGGAGACCCAGTACTTC
CDR3 protein: CAWSGTDRETQYF

V gene: TRBV5-1
clone size: few
D gene: .
J gene: TRBJ2-5
CDR3 DNA: TGCGCCAGCAGCAAACAGCCGGGACAACAAGAGACCCAGTACTTC
CDR3 protein: CASSKQPGQQETQYF

V gene: TRBV11-2
clone size: many
D gene: .
J gene: TRBJ1-5
CDR3 DNA: TGTGCCAGCAGCTTAGATCAGGGTGGCAATCAGCCCCAGCATTTT
CDR3 protein: CASSLDQGGNQPQHF

V gene: TRBV6-5
clone size: .
D gene: .
J gene: TRBJ1-5
CDR3 DNA: TGTGCCAGCAGTTACTCGTCCGGGATCGACAATCAGCCCCAGCATTTT
CDR3 protein: CASSYSSGIDNQPQHF

V gene: TRBV5-1
clone size: many
D gene: .
J gene: TRBJ1-1
CDR3 DNA: TGCGCCAGCAGCTTGGTTCCAGACTCGAACACTGAAGCTTTCTTT
CDR3 protein: CASSLVPDSNTEAFF

V gene: TRBV6-1
clone size: few
D gene: .
J gene: TRBJ1-1
CDR3 DNA: TGTGCCAGCAGTGTTTCCAGGGTGGGCACTGAAGCTTTCTTT
CDR3 protein: CASSVSRVGTEAFF

V gene: TRBV30
clone size: .
D gene: .
J gene: TRBJ2-5
CDR3 DNA: TGTGCCTGGAGTGTACTTCTGGCGGGAAGAGAGACCCAGTACTTC
CDR3 protein: CAWSVLLAGRETQYF

V gene: TRBV6-5
clone size: many
D gene: TRBD1
J gene: TRBJ1-6
CDR3 DNA: TGTGCCAGCAGTCACAGGGACAGGGATTCACCCCTCCACTTT
CDR3 protein: CASSHRDRDSPLHF

V gene: TRBV7-6
clone size: many
D gene: .
J gene: TRBJ2-6
CDR3 DNA: TGTGCCAGCAGCTTACTGGGACAAGACTCTGGGGCCAACGTCCTGACTTTC
CDR3 protein: CASSLLGQDSGANVLTF

V gene: TRBV7-2
clone size: many
D gene: TRBD2
J gene: TRBJ2-7
CDR3 DNA: TGTGCCACCATGGAGGAGCTAGCGGGACCCTACGAGCAGTACTTC
CDR3 protein: CATMEELAGPYEQYF

V gene: TRBV19
clone size: few
D gene: .
J gene: TRBJ1-3
CDR3 DNA: TGTGCCAGTAGAGAACGGGGAGGAAACACCATATATTTT
CDR3 protein: CASRERGGNTIYF

V gene: TRBV7-3
clone size: many
D gene: .
J gene: TRBJ2-5
CDR3 DNA: TGTGCCAGCAGCCCGTCCGGGCGAGAGACCCAGTACTTC
CDR3 protein: CASSPSGRETQYF

V gene: TRBV2
clone size: many
D gene: .
J gene: TRBJ1-2
CDR3 DNA: TGTGCCAGCACTGGCAGGGGTGACTACTATGGCTACACCTTC
CDR3 protein: CASTGRGDYYGYTF

V gene: TRBV12-3/TRBV12-4
clone size: many
D gene: .
J gene: TRBJ2-2
CDR3 DNA: TGTGCCAGCAGTTTAGGGACTCTCGGGACCGGGGAGCTGTTTTTT
CDR3 protein: CASSLGTLGTGELFF

V gene: TRBV7-2
clone size: .
D gene: .
J gene: TRBJ2-7
CDR3 DNA: TGTGCCAGCAGCTCTATAGCGAGCGGCAGGTACGAGCAGTACTTC
CDR3 protein: CASSSIASGRYEQYF

V gene: TRBV20-1
clone size: many
D gene: TRBD1
J gene: TRBJ1-3
CDR3 DNA: TGCAGTGCTAGATCCGACAGGGTTGGAAACACCATATATTTT
CDR3 protein: CSARSDRVGNTIYF

V gene: TRBV28
clone size: many
D gene: TRBD1
J gene: TRBJ2-5
CDR3 DNA: TGTGCCAGCAGCACCCGTAGACAGGGCGGGGAGACCCAGTACTTC
CDR3 protein: CASSTRRQGGETQYF

V gene: TRBV20-1
clone size: .
D gene: TRBD1
J gene: TRBJ1-5
CDR3 DNA: TGCAGTGCTAGGGACAGGGAACGTCAGCCCCAGCATTTT
CDR3 protein: CSARDRERQPQHF